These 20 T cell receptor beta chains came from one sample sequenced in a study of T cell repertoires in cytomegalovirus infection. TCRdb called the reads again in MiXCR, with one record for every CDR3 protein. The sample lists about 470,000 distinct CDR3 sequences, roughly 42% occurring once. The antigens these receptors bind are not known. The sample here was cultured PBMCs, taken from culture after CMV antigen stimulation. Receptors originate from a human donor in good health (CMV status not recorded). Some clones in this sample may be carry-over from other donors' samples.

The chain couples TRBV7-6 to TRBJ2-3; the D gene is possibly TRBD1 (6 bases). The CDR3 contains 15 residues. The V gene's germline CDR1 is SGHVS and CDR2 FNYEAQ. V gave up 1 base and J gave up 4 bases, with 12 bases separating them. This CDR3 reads CASSLGQALSDTQYF. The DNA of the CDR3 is TGTGCCAGCAGCTTAGGACAGGCATTATCAGATACGCAGTATTTT.

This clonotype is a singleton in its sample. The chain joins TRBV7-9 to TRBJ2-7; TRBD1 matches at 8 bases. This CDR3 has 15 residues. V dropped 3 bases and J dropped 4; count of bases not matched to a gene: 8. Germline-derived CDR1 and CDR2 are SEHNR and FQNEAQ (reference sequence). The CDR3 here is CASSFAGQGGYEQYF. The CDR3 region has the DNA TGTGCCAGCAGCTTCGCCGGACAGGGCGGGTACGAGCAGTACTTC.

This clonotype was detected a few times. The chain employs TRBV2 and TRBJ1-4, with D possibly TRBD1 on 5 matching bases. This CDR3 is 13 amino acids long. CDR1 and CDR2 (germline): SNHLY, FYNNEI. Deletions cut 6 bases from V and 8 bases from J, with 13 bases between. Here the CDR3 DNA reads TGTGCCAGCAGGGGGGTGTTGGGCGAAAAACTGTTTTTT. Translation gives CASRGVLGEKLFF.

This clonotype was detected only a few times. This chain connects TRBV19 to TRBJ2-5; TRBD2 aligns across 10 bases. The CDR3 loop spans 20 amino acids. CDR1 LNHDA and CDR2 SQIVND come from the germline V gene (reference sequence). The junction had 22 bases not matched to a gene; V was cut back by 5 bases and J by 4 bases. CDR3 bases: TGTGCCAGTAGTTCTTGGCCGGTAATCCTAGCGGGAGAGCTGGGAGAGACCCAGTACTTC. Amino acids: CASSSWPVILAGELGETQYF.

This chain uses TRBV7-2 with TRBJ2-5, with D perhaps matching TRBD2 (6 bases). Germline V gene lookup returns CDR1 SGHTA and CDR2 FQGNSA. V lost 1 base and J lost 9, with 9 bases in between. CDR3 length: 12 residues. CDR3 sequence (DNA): TGTGCCAGCAGCTTAGTGAGGGAGGCCCAGTACTTC. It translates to CASSLVREAQYF.

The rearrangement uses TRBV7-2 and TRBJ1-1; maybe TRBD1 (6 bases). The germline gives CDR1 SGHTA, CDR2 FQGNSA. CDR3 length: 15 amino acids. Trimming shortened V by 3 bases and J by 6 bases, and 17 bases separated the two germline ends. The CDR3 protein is CASSFSHGGPAEAFF. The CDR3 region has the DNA TGTGCCAGCAGCTTTAGCCACGGGGGGCCTGCTGAAGCTTTCTTT.

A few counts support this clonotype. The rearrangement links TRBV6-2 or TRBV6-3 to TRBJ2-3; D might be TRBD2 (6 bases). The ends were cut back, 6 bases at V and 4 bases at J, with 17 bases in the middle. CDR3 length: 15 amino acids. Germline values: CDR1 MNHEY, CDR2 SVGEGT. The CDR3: CASSLIPGLADTQYF. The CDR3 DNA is TGTGCCAGCAGCCTTATCCCGGGACTTGCAGATACGCAGTATTTT.

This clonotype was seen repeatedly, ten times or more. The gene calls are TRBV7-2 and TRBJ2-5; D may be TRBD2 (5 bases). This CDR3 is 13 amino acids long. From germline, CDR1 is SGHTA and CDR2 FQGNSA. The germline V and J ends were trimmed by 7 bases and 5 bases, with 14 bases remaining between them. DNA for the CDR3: TGTGCCAGCAACCAGCACACGGGGGAGACCCAGTACTTC. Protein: CASNQHTGETQYF.

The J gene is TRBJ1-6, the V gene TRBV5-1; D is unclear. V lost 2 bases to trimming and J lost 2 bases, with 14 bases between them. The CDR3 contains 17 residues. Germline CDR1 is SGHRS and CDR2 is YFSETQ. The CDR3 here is CASSLRGRQTYNSPLHF. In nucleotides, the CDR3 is TGCGCCAGCAGCTTACGGGGTCGTCAGACCTATAATTCACCCCTCCACTTT. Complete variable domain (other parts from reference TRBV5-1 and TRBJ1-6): KAGVTQTPRYLIKTRGQQVTLSCSPISGHRSVSWYQQTPGQGLQFLFEYFSETQRNKGNFPGRFSGRQFSNSRSEMNVSTLELGDSALYLCASSLRGRQTYNSPLHFGNGTRLTVT.

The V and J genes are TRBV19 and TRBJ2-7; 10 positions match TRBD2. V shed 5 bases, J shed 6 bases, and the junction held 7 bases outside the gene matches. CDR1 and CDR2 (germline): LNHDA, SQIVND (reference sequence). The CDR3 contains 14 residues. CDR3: CASSGSGRAREQYF. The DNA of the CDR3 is TGTGCCAGTAGTGGGAGCGGGAGGGCCCGCGAGCAGTACTTC.

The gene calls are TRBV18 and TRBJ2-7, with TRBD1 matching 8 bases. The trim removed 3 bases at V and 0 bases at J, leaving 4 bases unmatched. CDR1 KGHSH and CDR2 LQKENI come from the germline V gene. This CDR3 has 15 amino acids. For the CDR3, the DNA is TGTGCCAGCTCACCGTGGACAGGGAGCTCCTACGAGCAGTACTTC. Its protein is CASSPWTGSSYEQYF.

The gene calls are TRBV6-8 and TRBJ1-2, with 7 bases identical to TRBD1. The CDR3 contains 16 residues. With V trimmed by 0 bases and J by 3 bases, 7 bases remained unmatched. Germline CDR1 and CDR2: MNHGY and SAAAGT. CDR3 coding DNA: TGTGCCAGCAGTTACTCGCGGGCCGACAGGGACTATGGCTACACCTTC. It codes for CASSYSRADRDYGYTF.

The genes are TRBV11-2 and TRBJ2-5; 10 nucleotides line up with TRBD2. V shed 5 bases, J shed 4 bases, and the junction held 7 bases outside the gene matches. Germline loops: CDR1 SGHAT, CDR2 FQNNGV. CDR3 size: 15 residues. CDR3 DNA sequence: TGTGCCAGCAGCCAGCGGGGGGGCCGTTTAGAGACCCAGTACTTC. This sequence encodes CASSQRGGRLETQYF.

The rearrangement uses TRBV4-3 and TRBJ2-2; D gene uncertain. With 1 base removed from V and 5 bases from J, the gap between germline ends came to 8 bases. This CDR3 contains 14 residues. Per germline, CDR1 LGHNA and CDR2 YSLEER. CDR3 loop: CASSQVWVTGELFF. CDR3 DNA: TGCGCCAGCAGCCAAGTATGGGTTACCGGGGAGCTGTTTTTT.

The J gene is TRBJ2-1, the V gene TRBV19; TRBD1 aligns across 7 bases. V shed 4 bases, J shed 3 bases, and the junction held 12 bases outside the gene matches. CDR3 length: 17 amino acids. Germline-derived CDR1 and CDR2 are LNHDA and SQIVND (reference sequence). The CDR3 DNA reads TGTGCCAGTAGTAAAGTGGTTCCGGGACAGTACTACAATGAGCAGTTCTTC. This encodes CASSKVVPGQYYNEQFF.

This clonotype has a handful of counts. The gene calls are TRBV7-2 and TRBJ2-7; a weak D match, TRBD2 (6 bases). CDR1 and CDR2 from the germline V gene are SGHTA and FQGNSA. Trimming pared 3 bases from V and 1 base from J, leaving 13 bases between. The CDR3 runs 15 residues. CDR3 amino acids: CASSFSTSASYEQYF. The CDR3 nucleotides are TGTGCCAGCAGCTTCTCGACTAGTGCGTCCTACGAGCAGTACTTC.

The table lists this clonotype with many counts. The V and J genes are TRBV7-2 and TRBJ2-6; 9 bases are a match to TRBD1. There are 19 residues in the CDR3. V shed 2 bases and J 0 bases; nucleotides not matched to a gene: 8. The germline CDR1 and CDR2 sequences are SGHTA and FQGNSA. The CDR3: CASSLYRGRGSSGANVLTF. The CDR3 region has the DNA TGTGCCAGCAGCTTATACAGGGGGCGGGGAAGCTCTGGGGCCAACGTCCTGACTTTC.

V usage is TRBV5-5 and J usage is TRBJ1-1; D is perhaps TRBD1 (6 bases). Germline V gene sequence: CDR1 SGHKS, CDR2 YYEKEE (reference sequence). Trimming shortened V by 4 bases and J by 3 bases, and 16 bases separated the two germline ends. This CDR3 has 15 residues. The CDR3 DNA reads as TGTGCCAGCAGCCCCGTCGGGAAGGGGGACACTGAAGCTTTCTTT. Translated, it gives CASSPVGKGDTEAFF.

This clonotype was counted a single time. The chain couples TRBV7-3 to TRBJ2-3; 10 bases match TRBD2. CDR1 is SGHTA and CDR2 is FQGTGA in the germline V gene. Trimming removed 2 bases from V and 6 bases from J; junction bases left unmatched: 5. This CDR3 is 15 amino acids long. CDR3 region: CASSLGASGGDTQYF. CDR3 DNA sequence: TGTGCCAGCAGCTTAGGGGCTAGCGGGGGCGATACGCAGTATTTT.

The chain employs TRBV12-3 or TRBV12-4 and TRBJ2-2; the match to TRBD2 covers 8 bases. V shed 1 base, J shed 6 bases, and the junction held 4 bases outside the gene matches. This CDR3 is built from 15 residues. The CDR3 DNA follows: TGTGCCAGCAGTTTAGAACTAGCGGCTTCCGGGGAGCTGTTTTTT. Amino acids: CASSLELAASGELFF.